This TCR beta chain stems from a study of cytomegalovirus exposure and HLA in healthy donors. The CDR3 loop spans 15 amino acids. V lost 5 bases to trimming and J lost 5 bases; unmatched junction nucleotides: 6. The germline CDR1 and CDR2 sequences are SGHTA and FQGNSA. The PCR was carried out with 60 Vbeta primers and 13 Jbeta primers. Method: immunoSEQ multiplex PCR; TCRdb's copy keeps in-frame clones and lacks some. The sample shows a few hundred thousand clones, roughly 80% of them seen only once. Study-wide results and limits: Among the sequence variants, a highly shared cluster was likely an artifact of sequencing. A later analysis appeared to link common viral pathogens to several of the most significant clusters. TRBV6-2, TRBV6-3 and some other V segments were excluded as indistinguishable.

About this clone itself: Its specificity is not known.

The receptor's source is a man under 40 in good health and CMV-seronegative. V gene TRBV7-2 combines with J gene TRBJ2-2; 9 bases are shared with TRBD1. Sequenced material: PBMCs. CDR3 protein: CASSDRQGGTGELFF. The CDR3 nucleotides are TGTGCCAGCAGCGACCGACAGGGGGGTACCGGGGAGCTGTTTTTT.